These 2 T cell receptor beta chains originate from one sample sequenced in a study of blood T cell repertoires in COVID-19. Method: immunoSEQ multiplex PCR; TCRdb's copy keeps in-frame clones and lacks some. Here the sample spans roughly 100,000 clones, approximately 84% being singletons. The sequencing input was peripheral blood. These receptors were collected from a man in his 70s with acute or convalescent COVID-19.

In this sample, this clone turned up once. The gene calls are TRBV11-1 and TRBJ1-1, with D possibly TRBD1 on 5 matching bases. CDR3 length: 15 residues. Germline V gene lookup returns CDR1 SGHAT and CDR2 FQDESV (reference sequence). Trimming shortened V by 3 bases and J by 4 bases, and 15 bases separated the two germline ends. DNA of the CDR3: TGTGCCAGCAGCTTGGCGGGGGTTTTTGGCACTGAAGCTTTCTTT. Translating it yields CASSLAGVFGTEAFF. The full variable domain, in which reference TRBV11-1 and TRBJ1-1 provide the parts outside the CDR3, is EAEVAQSPRYKITEKSQAVAFWCDPISGHATLYWYRQILGQGPELLVQFQDESVVDDSQLPKDRFSAERLKGVDSTLKIQPAELGDSAMYLCASSLAGVFGTEAFFGQGTRLTVV.

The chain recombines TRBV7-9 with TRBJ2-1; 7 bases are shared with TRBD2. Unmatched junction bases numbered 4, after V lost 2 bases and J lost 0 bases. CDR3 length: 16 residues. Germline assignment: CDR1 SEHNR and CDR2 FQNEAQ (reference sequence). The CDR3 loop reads CASSLSPGGSYNEQFF. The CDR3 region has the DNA TGTGCCAGCAGCTTATCTCCGGGGGGCTCCTACAATGAGCAGTTCTTC.